This T cell receptor (beta chain) was sequenced in a study of blood T cell repertoires in COVID-19. The wider study: Researchers got acute and convalescent COVID-19 samples from the United States, Italy and Spain. T cells, B-cell-depleted T cells, or PBMCs supplied cDNA or gDNA.

Authors' analysis steps: For nucleated cells, counts were estimated from reference gene primer amplification. Some clones are missing from TCRdb's copy, which holds only in-frame ones; the method was immunoSEQ multiplex PCR. D and trimming were read from the DNA, whereas the V and J calls and clone size are those reported in that table. Among 110,000 or so clones listed, roughly 90% were seen once. This CDR3 region has 16 residues. CDR1 and CDR2 (germline): MDHEN, SYDVKM. V was cut by 7 bases and J by 3 bases, with 21 bases left in between. Sample: peripheral blood. The chain carries TRBV28 and TRBJ1-2, with TRBD1 as a possible D gene (5 bases). The source is a woman in her seventies who had recovered from COVID-19. The CDR3 DNA follows: TGTGCCAGCACCCCTTCCCGTGGCGGGGACTACTATGGCTACACCTTC. Translating gives CASTPSRGGDYYGYTF.